The clone carrying this T cell receptor (beta chain) was counted once. CDR1 is SGHAT and CDR2 is FQNNGV in the germline V gene. V trimming: 5 bases; J trimming: 2 bases; junction bases outside the gene matches: 4. The CDR3 contains 14 residues. These data originate in a study of blood T cell repertoires in COVID-19. Study-level information: Samples taken during acute and convalescent COVID-19 were collected in the United States, Italy and Spain.

Original methodology: Reference gene primer amplification gave estimated nucleated cell counts. TCRdb's copy holds only in-frame clones and misses some; the assay was immunoSEQ multiplex PCR. The DNA gave D and trimming, while V, J and clone size come from that table. The sample yields about 45,000 clones, roughly 80% seen once. Specimen: peripheral blood. The chain recombines TRBV11-2 with TRBJ2-7; 9 positions agree with TRBD1. This sequence was found in a woman in her 70s with acute or convalescent COVID-19. CDR3 loop: CASSRGTGTYEQYF. The CDR3 DNA is TGTGCCAGCAGCCGGGGGACAGGGACCTACGAGCAGTACTTC.